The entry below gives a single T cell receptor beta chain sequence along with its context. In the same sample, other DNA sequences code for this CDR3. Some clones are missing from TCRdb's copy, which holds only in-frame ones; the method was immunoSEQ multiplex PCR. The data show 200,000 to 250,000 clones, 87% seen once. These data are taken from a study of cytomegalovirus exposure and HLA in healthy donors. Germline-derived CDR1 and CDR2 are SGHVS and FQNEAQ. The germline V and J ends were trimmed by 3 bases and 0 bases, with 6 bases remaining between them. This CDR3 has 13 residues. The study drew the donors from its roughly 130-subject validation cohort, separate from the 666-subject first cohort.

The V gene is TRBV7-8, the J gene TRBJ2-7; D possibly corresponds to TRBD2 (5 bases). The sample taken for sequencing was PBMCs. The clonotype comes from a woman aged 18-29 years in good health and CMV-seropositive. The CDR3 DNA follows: TGTGCCAGCAGCTTTGGGAGCTCCTACGAGCAGTACTTC. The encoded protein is CASSFGSSYEQYF.